These T cell receptor beta chains were read from a single sample in a study of metastatic and nonmetastatic thyroid tumors. TCRdb used MiXCR to call clones anew from the PCR reads. The sample yields 20,000 to 30,000 clones, 10% to 15% seen once. The sequencing sample was made of blood. The receptors derive from a female donor with papillary thyroid cancer or a benign thyroid nodule (not recorded which). Some clones in this sample may be carry-over from other donors' samples. Both conserved end residues are part of each CDR3. Fields, in order: J gene, clone size, V gene, D gene, CDR3 DNA, CDR3 protein. D genes are given only for firm matches. Some rows mark clone size as missing; the rest say once, few, many or name a class of expanded clone.

>TRBJ2-2|many|TRBV19|-
TGTGCCAGTAGTATGGTCAAGGGATACACCGGGGAGCTGTTTTTT
CASSMVKGYTGELFF
>TRBJ1-2|-|TRBV6-1|-
TGTGCCAGCAGCCAGGGCCTCTATGGCTACACCTTC
CASSQGLYGYTF
>TRBJ1-2|-|TRBV20-1|-
TGCAGTGCTAGAGAGGCAGGGAAAAGCTATGGCTACACCTTC
CSAREAGKSYGYTF
>TRBJ1-1|many|TRBV11-3|TRBD1
TGTGCCAGCAGCTTAGAGGCAGGGGGATATCTCATGAACACTGAAGCTTTCTTT
CASSLEAGGYLMNTEAFF
>TRBJ1-5|many|TRBV9|TRBD1
TGTGCCAGCAGCGCATCAGGGGGGAGGGCTCAGCCCCAGCATTTT
CASSASGGRAQPQHF
>TRBJ2-7|many|TRBV7-9|-
TGTGCCAGCTGTCGAGCGTTGGATTCCGAGGACCCGTACTTC
CASCRALDSEDPYF
>TRBJ2-7|many|TRBV11-2|-
TGTGCCAGCAGCTCTCGGGGACTTGAGACCTACGAGCAGTACTTC
CASSSRGLETYEQYF
>TRBJ1-2|many|TRBV5-4|TRBD1
TGTGCCAGCAGCTTGGTGACAGGGGGAGTTGGCTACACCTTC
CASSLVTGGVGYTF
>TRBJ2-7|many|TRBV10-2|-
TGCGCCAGCAGTCCTTGGACCCTCAGTGGCCACGAGCAGTACTTC
CASSPWTLSGHEQYF
>TRBJ2-7|medium-sized|TRBV30|-
TGTGCCTGGAGTAAGGGTACCCACGAGCAGTACTTC
CAWSKGTHEQYF
>TRBJ1-5|few|TRBV27|-
TGTTCCAGCAGTTTTATGGCTAATCAGCCCCGGCATTTT
CSSSFMANQPRHF
>TRBJ2-1|many|TRBV6-1|TRBD2
TGTGCCAGCAGCACCCTAGCGGGGGCTATCCGAAATGAGCAGTTCTTC
CASSTLAGAIRNEQFF
>TRBJ2-5|-|TRBV27|-
TGTGCCAGCAGTTCCAGTCCTATGTCAATCGGAGAGACCCAGTACTTC
CASSSSPMSIGETQYF
>TRBJ2-7|many|TRBV6-2/TRBV6-3|TRBD2
TGTGCCAGCAGTTGGACGGGAGGGCCCTACGAGCAGTACTTC
CASSWTGGPYEQYF
>TRBJ2-1|few|TRBV27|-
TGTGCCATCATTTTCCCGGCAGAGGAGCAGTTCTTC
CAIIFPAEEQFF
>TRBJ1-3|many|TRBV6-1|-
TGTGCCAGCAGACAGGGTTTAGAGGGGGGAAACACCATATATTTT
CASRQGLEGGNTIYF
>TRBJ1-5|-|TRBV4-1|-
TGCGCCAGCAGCCAAGTTCTGAATCAGCCCCAGCATTTT
CASSQVLNQPQHF
>TRBJ2-7|many|TRBV7-2|TRBD2
TGTGCCAGCAGCAGACTAGCTAGCGGAGGGACCTACGAGCAGTACTTC
CASSRLASGGTYEQYF
>TRBJ2-2|many|TRBV27|-
TGTGCCAGCAGTTTAATCGACAACACCGGGGAGCTGTTTTTT
CASSLIDNTGELFF
>TRBJ2-5|many|TRBV30|-
TGTGCCGGAGGACGGGGAGAGACCCAGTACTTC
CAGGRGETQYF
>TRBJ2-1|many|TRBV18|-
TGTGCCAGCTCACCAGGGGCCGGGTCCTACAATGAGCAGTTCTTC
CASSPGAGSYNEQFF
>TRBJ2-1|many|TRBV6-2/TRBV6-3|TRBD2
TGTGCCAGCAGTTACGAGGGACTAGTCGTTTGGGATGAGCAGTTCTTC
CASSYEGLVVWDEQFF
>TRBJ1-1|many|TRBV28|-
TGTGCCAGCACCCGTGGACGGTTGAACACTGAAGCTTTCTTT
CASTRGRLNTEAFF
>TRBJ2-2|many|TRBV4-2|-
TGTGCCAGCAGCCAATATAACACCGGGGAGCTGTTTTTT
CASSQYNTGELFF
>TRBJ1-1|many|TRBV7-9|TRBD1
TGTGCCAGCAGCTTAGGCAGGGGGAGGAGCACTGAAGCTTTCTTT
CASSLGRGRSTEAFF
>TRBJ1-4|many|TRBV4-1|-
TGCGCCAGCAGCCAAGAAGGGACCAGAGGGGCAACTAATGAAAAACTGTTTTTT
CASSQEGTRGATNEKLFF
>TRBJ2-7|medium-sized|TRBV28|-
TGTGCCAGCACCGACTGGGGTGGGCCAACCTACGAGCAGTACTTC
CASTDWGGPTYEQYF
>TRBJ2-1|many|TRBV28|-
TGTGCTACGGCAACCAGGGGACCCCTATCCTACAATGAGCAGTTCTTC
CATATRGPLSYNEQFF
>TRBJ1-3|few|TRBV5-6|-
TGTGTCAGCAGCTTGTCGGGTATTTCTGGAAACACCATATATTTT
CVSSLSGISGNTIYF
>TRBJ2-1|-|TRBV3-1|TRBD2
TGTGCCAGCAGTGCCCTAGCGGCAGGGCCTCGAAATGAGCAGTTCTTC
CASSALAAGPRNEQFF
>TRBJ2-1|many|TRBV2|TRBD2
TGTGCCAGCGGGAGGGACTACAATGAGCAGTTCTTC
CASGRDYNEQFF
>TRBJ2-1|many|TRBV4-1|TRBD2
TGCGCCAGCAGCCGACTACTAGCGGGAGGCTACAATGAGCAGTTCTTC
CASSRLLAGGYNEQFF
>TRBJ2-7|many|TRBV6-1|-
TGTGCCAGCAGCCCCACCTCAGGAAACGAGCAGTACTTC
CASSPTSGNEQYF
>TRBJ1-5|medium-sized|TRBV11-2|-
TGTGCCAGCAGCTTACTGCCGGACGTCTATCAGCCCCAGCATTTT
CASSLLPDVYQPQHF
>TRBJ2-7|many|TRBV27|-
TGTGCCAGCAGTTACCGACAGAGTTCCTACGAGCAGTACTTC
CASSYRQSSYEQYF
>TRBJ2-2|-|TRBV7-2|TRBD2
TGTGCCAGCAGCTTTCCGGGACTAGCCGTAGAACTGTTTTTT
CASSFPGLAVELFF
>TRBJ2-2|many|TRBV6-1|-
TGTGCCAGCAGGCCAAGAGGGTCCGGGAGTGACACCGGGGAGCTGTTTTTT
CASRPRGSGSDTGELFF
>TRBJ1-2|many|TRBV27|-
TGTGCCAGCAGTTTTTTAGGCAGGGCGGGCGGCTACACCTTC
CASSFLGRAGGYTF
>TRBJ1-3|-|TRBV5-1|TRBD1
TGCGCCAGCAGCCCCTACAGGGGAGCGTCTGGAAACACCATATATTTT
CASSPYRGASGNTIYF
>TRBJ2-5|medium-sized|TRBV11-3|-
TGTGCCAGCAGCTTAGATTACGGGACCCAGTACTTC
CASSLDYGTQYF
>TRBJ2-1|many|TRBV20-1|-
TGCAGTGCGAGATACAGGAGAGGATCCTACAATGAGCAGTTCTTC
CSARYRRGSYNEQFF
>TRBJ2-1|many|TRBV6-1|-
TGTGCCAGCCTAGGCGGGGCTTACAATGAGCAGTTCTTC
CASLGGAYNEQFF
>TRBJ1-2|medium-sized|TRBV5-1|-
TGCGCCAGCAGCTCCACCGTTGATGGCTACACCTTC
CASSSTVDGYTF
>TRBJ2-3|many|TRBV19|TRBD2
TGTGCCAGTAGCCGCCGGGAGGGGCACACAGATACGCAGTATTTT
CASSRREGHTDTQYF
>TRBJ2-3|-|TRBV20-1|-
TGCAGTGCCTTACCCTTGAGTACAGATACACAGTATTTT
CSALPLSTDTQYF
>TRBJ2-1|large|TRBV9|-
TGTGCCAGCAGCGTAGAGTACGGGAGAGATAATGAGCAGTTCTTC
CASSVEYGRDNEQFF
>TRBJ2-1|many|TRBV2|-
TGTGCCAGCAGGGACCTTGACTACCTAAGCTCCTACAATGAGCAGTTCTTC
CASRDLDYLSSYNEQFF
>TRBJ1-1|many|TRBV19|-
TGTGCCAGTAGTATGATCTCCCGGGCCGGAGGGGGGGACACTGAAGCTTTCTTT
CASSMISRAGGGDTEAFF
>TRBJ2-2|many|TRBV9|TRBD2
TGTGCCAGCAGCGTGGGACTAGCGGGAGTCGGGGACACCGGGGAGCTGTTTTTT
CASSVGLAGVGDTGELFF
>TRBJ2-3|many|TRBV28|-
TGTGCCAGCAGTTTTATCGGGTCAGTACGAGATACGCAGTATTTT
CASSFIGSVRDTQYF
>TRBJ1-1|many|TRBV10-3|-
TGTGCCATCAGTGAGACCGCGAACACTGAAGCTTTCTTT
CAISETANTEAFF
>TRBJ2-7|-|TRBV6-1|TRBD2
TGTGCGTGGTGTTACGGGACTAGCGGGACCTACGAGCAGTACTTC
CAWCYGTSGTYEQYF